This T cell receptor (beta chain) emerged from a study of a mutant IDH1 vaccine in newly diagnosed glioma. Study in general: Patients' prior therapy spanned radiotherapy, temozolomide, or both; most underwent both.

The time point here: baseline, week 1 (first vaccination visit). The treatment denotes: pre-vaccination baseline after standard-of-care therapy. Some clones are missing from TCRdb's copy, which holds only in-frame ones; the method was immunoSEQ multiplex PCR. The profile covers roughly 25,000 clones, with roughly 93% appearing a single time and roughly 1.1% taken by the ten largest. V lost 7 bases and J 0 bases, leaving 10 bases between the germline ends. The length of the CDR3 is 14 residues. Germline CDR1 PRHDT, CDR2 FYEKMQ (reference sequence). This receptor was obtained from a middle-aged man with glioma. The J gene is TRBJ2-4, the V gene TRBV13, with a possible D match to TRBD2 (5 bases). The sample here was PBMCs, taken from a glioma patient treated with radiotherapy, temozolomide or both. The CDR3 loop is CASTIGLAKNIQYF. CDR3 in DNA: TGTGCCAGCACCATAGGACTAGCCAAAAACATTCAGTACTTC.